The 4 T cell receptor beta chains below come from one sample, sequenced in a study of blood T cell repertoires in COVID-19. The method was immunoSEQ multiplex PCR; TCRdb's version includes in-frame clones alone and lacks a portion of them. This table has 210,000 or so clones, more than 80% appearing once. Sequencing was carried out using PBMCs or T cells enriched from blood (not recorded which). Source of these receptors: a man aged 55-75 years who had recovered from COVID-19.

This clone was picked up one time. This rearrangement joins TRBV10-3 to TRBJ2-5; 8 bases are a match to TRBD2. V was clipped by 6 bases and J by 5 bases; unmatched bases: 11. The CDR3 totals 15 residues. Germline V gives CDR1 ENHRY, CDR2 SYGVKD. CDR3 amino acids: CAISDGLAGGETQYF. As DNA, the CDR3 is TGTGCCATCAGCGATGGACTAGCCGGTGGGGAGACCCAGTACTTC.

The chain combines TRBV19 with TRBJ1-6, with a possible D match to TRBD1 (5 bases). Looked up from germline, CDR1 is LNHDA and CDR2 is SQIVND (reference sequence). There are 14 residues in the CDR3. V was clipped by 1 base and J by 10 bases, with 11 bases between them. The CDR3 nucleotides are TGTGCCAGTAGTATAGCCGGGGGGGTCTCACCCCTCCACTTT. Translated: CASSIAGGVSPLHF. Full variable domain (missing parts from reference TRBV19 and TRBJ1-6): DGGITQSPKYLFRKEGQNVTLSCEQNLNHDAMYWYRQDPGQGLRLIYYSQIVNDFQKGDIAEGYSVSREKKESFPLTVTSAQKNPTAFYLCASSIAGGVSPLHFGNGTRLTVT.

The genes are TRBV18 and TRBJ1-2; 7 bases map to TRBD1. Trimming at V came to 0 bases and at J to 5 bases, leaving 6 bases not matched to a gene. The CDR3 sequence is 15 residues long. Germline CDR1 and CDR2: KGHSH and LQKENI. The CDR3 region has the DNA TGTGCCAGCTCACCACCGGACAGGTTCCCTTATGGCTACACCTTC. Protein: CASSPPDRFPYGYTF.

The rearrangement links TRBV6-5 to TRBJ1-2; 9 nucleotides align to TRBD1. Trimming at V came to 6 bases and at J to 2 bases, leaving 4 bases not matched to a gene. The CDR3 has 14 residues. Germline values: CDR1 MNHEY, CDR2 SVGAGI. Written as DNA, the CDR3 is TGTGCCAGCAGCCAGGACAGGGGCAACTATGGCTACACCTTC. Translating gives CASSQDRGNYGYTF.